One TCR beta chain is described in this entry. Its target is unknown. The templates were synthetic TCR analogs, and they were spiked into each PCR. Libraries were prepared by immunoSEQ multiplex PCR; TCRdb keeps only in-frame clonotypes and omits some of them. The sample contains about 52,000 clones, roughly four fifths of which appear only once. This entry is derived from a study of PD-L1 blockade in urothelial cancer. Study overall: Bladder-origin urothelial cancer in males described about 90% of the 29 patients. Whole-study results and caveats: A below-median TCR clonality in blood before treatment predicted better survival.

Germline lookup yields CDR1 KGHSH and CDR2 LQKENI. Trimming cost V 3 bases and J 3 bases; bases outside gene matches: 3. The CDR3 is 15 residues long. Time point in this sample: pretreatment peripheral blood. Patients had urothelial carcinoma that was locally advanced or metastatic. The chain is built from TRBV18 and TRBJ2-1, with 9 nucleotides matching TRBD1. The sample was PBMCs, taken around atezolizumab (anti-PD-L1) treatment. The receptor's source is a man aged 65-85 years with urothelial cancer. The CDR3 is CASSPGQGLYNEQFF. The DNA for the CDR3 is TGTGCCAGCTCACCGGGACAGGGCCTCTACAATGAGCAGTTCTTC.